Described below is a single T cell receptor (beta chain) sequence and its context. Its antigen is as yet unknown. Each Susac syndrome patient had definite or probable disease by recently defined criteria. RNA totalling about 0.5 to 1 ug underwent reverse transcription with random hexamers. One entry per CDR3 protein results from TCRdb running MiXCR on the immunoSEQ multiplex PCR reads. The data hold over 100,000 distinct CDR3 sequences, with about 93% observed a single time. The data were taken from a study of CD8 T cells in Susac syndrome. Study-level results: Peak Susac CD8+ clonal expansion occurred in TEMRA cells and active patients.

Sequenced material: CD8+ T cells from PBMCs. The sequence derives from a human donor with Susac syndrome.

CDR3 in amino acids: CASSSASQIYGYTF. The DNA of the CDR3 is TGTGCCAGCTCGTCGGCCAGTCAAATTTATGGCTACACCTTC. The J gene is TRBJ1-2, the V gene TRBV6-6; D gene uncertain. V was trimmed by 8 bases and J by 5 bases, leaving 18 bases between them. Germline V gene lookup returns CDR1 MNHNY and CDR2 SVGAGI (reference sequence). The CDR3 is made up of 14 amino acids.